One sample yielded the 28 T cell receptor beta chains listed below, sequenced in a study of molecular identifiers for immune sequencing clone quantification. TCRdb independently ran MiXCR on the PCR reads; one entry per CDR3 protein. The data contain about half a million distinct CDR3 sequences, roughly a fifth of them singletons. The source material was naive CD8+ T cells from blood, with Jurkat cell RNA spiked in. Subset reported: FACS-sorted CD8+CD4-CCR7+CD45RA+ naive T cells. These receptors were collected from a human donor in good health. Some libraries in this study had Jurkat cell RNA spiked in.

In this sample, this clonotype turned up many times. The V gene is TRBV20-1, the J gene TRBJ2-7; D possibly corresponds to TRBD2 (6 bases). Trimming cost V 6 bases and J 4 bases, with 16 bases left between them. The CDR3 extends over 13 amino acids. Germline V gene sequence: CDR1 DFQATT, CDR2 SNEGSKA (reference sequence). The chain's CDR3 is CSARTGESYEQYF. The CDR3 coding sequence is TGCAGTGCCCGGACGGGGGAATCGTACGAGCAGTACTTC.

The rearrangement links TRBV27 to TRBJ2-5; the D gene is possibly TRBD2 (5 bases). Germline V gene data show CDR1 as MNHEY and CDR2 as SMNVEV (reference sequence). CDR3 length equals 13 residues. Trimming cost V 3 bases and J 5 bases, with 10 bases left between them. CDR3 bases: TGTGCCAGCAGTTTGTCGGGATATGAGACCCAGTACTTC. Protein product: CASSLSGYETQYF.

The sample holds many counts of this clonotype. The chain recombines TRBV11-2 with TRBJ2-4; the match to TRBD1 covers 7 bases. The germline V gene has CDR1 SGHAT and CDR2 FQNNGV. After removal of 3 bases from V and 0 bases from J, the junction contained 14 bases not matched to a gene. The CDR3 has 19 amino acids. The CDR3 DNA sequence: TGTGCCAGCAGCTTTCACAGGGGCTATTTAGAGCTAGCCAAAAACATTCAGTACTTC. Translated: CASSFHRGYLELAKNIQYF.

This clonotype was detected only a few times. The chain combines TRBV20-1 with TRBJ1-2, with no clear D. Germline assignment: CDR1 DFQATT and CDR2 SNEGSKA (reference sequence). The CDR3 consists of 12 residues. The V end was cut by 5 bases, the J end by 4 bases, with 11 bases between. CDR3: CSAPASFYGYTF. DNA for the CDR3: TGCAGTGCTCCCGCGAGTTTCTATGGCTACACCTTC.

Concerning this clonotype: This sequence may be a read error, since a much larger clone differs from it by one base. The chain couples TRBV5-1 to TRBJ2-5; TRBD2 agrees at 11 bases. The CDR3 has 16 amino acids. The germline V gene encodes CDR1 SGHRS and CDR2 YFSETQ. The chain's CDR3 is CASSSGTSGYQETHYF. The CDR3 bases are TGCGCCAGCAGCTCCGGGACTAGCGGATACCAAGAGACCCACTACTTC.

A remark on this clonotype: A single base separates this from a much larger clone, so it may be a read error. The rearrangement links TRBV12-3 or TRBV12-4 to TRBJ1-6; D is possibly TRBD1 (6 bases). The length of the CDR3 is 14 residues. V lost 8 bases and J 6 bases, leaving 14 bases between the germline ends. The CDR3 here is CASGGRDTNSPLHF. The CDR3 bases are TGTGCCAGCGGGGGCAGGGATACTAATTCACCCCTCCACTTT.

There are many counts of this clonotype. V and J are TRBV30 and TRBJ1-1; D may be TRBD1 (6 bases). Germline V gene sequence: CDR1 GTSNPN, CDR2 SVGIG (reference sequence). The V gene lost 6 bases and the J gene lost 1 base, with 21 bases spanning the gap. This CDR3 is 16 amino acids long. In DNA, the CDR3 is TGTGCCTGCCGATTTTGGGGCAGGGGCCGGAACACTGAAGCTTTCTTT. Amino acids: CACRFWGRGRNTEAFF.

This clonotype was detected many times. V gene TRBV7-9 combines with J gene TRBJ1-5; TRBD1 is a possible D gene (6 bases). The V end was cut by 4 bases, the J end by 3 bases, with 10 bases between. The CDR3 has 14 amino acids. Germline-derived CDR1 and CDR2 are SEHNR and FQNEAQ (reference sequence). CDR3 DNA sequence: TGTGCCAGCAGCTCTACAGGGAACAATCAGCCCCAGCATTTT. Translated, it gives CASSSTGNNQPQHF.

This clonotype came up many times. The chain is built from TRBV5-1 and TRBJ2-3; 9 nucleotides line up with TRBD2. CDR1 is SGHRS and CDR2 is YFSETQ in the germline V gene. The CDR3 sequence is 18 residues long. After removal of 4 bases from V and 3 bases from J, the junction contained 15 bases not matched to a gene. For the CDR3, the DNA is TGCGCCAGCAGCGCCGAGGTAGCGGGGGTAGTTGGTACAGATACGCAGTATTTT. Its translation is CASSAEVAGVVGTDTQYF.

The sample holds a few counts of this clonotype. The rearrangement joins TRBV19 to TRBJ2-3, with D uncertain. V lost 2 bases and J 5 bases, leaving 8 bases between the germline ends. Germline V gene lookup returns CDR1 LNHDA and CDR2 SQIVND (reference sequence). The CDR3 contains 13 residues. CDR3 DNA sequence: TGTGCCAGTAGTATAATGTTACAAGATACGCAGTATTTT. Translated: CASSIMLQDTQYF.

At least ten counts were recorded for this clonotype. The V call is TRBV28, the J call TRBJ1-2; D gene ambiguous. V was clipped by 6 bases and J by 4 bases, with 12 bases between them. The CDR3 is made up of 13 amino acids. The germline CDR1 and CDR2 sequences are MDHEN and SYDVKM. CDR3: CASSPGPSYGYTF. The CDR3 DNA sequence: TGTGCCAGCAGCCCCGGACCGAGCTATGGCTACACCTTC.

This clonotype was observed at least ten times. The chain couples TRBV29-1 to TRBJ1-1; the D is unclear. This CDR3 spans 15 amino acids. V lost 6 bases, J lost 3 bases, and 20 bases lay in between. The germline gives CDR1 SQVTM, CDR2 ANQGSEA. The CDR3: CSVQGLPRGDTEAFF. The CDR3 DNA follows: TGCAGCGTCCAAGGGTTACCCCGGGGAGACACTGAAGCTTTCTTT.

This clonotype was counted only a few times. The chain employs TRBV30 and TRBJ2-1; TRBD2 aligns across 7 bases. This CDR3 has 16 amino acids. Losses at the gene ends were 3 bases for V and 2 bases for J; bases not matched to a gene: 10. CDR1 GTSNPN and CDR2 SVGIG come from the germline V gene (reference sequence). The CDR3 DNA reads TGTGCCTGGAGGGAAATAATAGCGGGCGCCTACAATGAGCAGTTCTTC. Translated, it gives CAWREIIAGAYNEQFF.

This clonotype was detected a few times. The chain couples TRBV14 to TRBJ2-7; no firm D call. This CDR3 has 13 amino acids. Per the germline V gene, CDR1 is SGHDN and CDR2 is FVKESK. The germline V and J ends were trimmed by 2 bases and 2 bases, with 7 bases remaining between them. CDR3 bases: TGTGCCAGCAGCCAACGGGTACCCTACGAGCAGTACTTC. It translates to CASSQRVPYEQYF.

The J gene is TRBJ1-2, the V gene TRBV6-5; TRBD1 might be the D (6 bases). The V end was cut by 2 bases, the J end by 8 bases, with 9 bases between. Germline values: CDR1 MNHEY, CDR2 SVGAGI. CDR3 length: 12 amino acids. For the CDR3, the DNA is TGTGCCAGCAGTTACGGGGGCGGAGGCTACACCTTC. Its protein product is CASSYGGGGYTF.

The rearrangement uses TRBV7-9 and TRBJ2-7; tentative D call: TRBD1 (5 bases). This CDR3 is built from 16 residues. CDR1 and CDR2 from the germline V gene are SEHNR and FQNEAQ (reference sequence). V lost 5 bases, J lost 2 bases, and 19 bases lay in between. CDR3 nucleotides: TGTGCCAGCAGCGCACGAGTAAGCAGGGTCCCCTACGAGCAGTACTTC. This translates into CASSARVSRVPYEQYF.

This clonotype was detected a few times. V usage is TRBV4-3 and J usage is TRBJ2-1; D may correspond to TRBD1 or TRBD2 (6 bases each). Deletions cut 1 base from V and 3 bases from J, with 16 bases between. Germline V gene data show CDR1 as LGHNA and CDR2 as YSLEER. The CDR3 sequence is 17 residues long. This chain's CDR3 is CASSQVPSGANYNEQFF. The CDR3 bases are TGCGCCAGCAGCCAAGTCCCCTCGGGGGCGAACTACAATGAGCAGTTCTTC.

This clonotype was seen many times. This sequence joins TRBV5-4 and TRBJ1-6; TRBD1 might be the D (5 bases). Germline values: CDR1 SGHNT, CDR2 YYREEE (reference sequence). This CDR3 region has 13 residues. The V gene lost 1 base and the J gene lost 8 bases, with 7 bases spanning the gap. CDR3 sequence reads: CASSLTGHSPLHF. In DNA form, the CDR3 reads TGTGCCAGCAGCTTGACGGGACATTCACCCCTCCACTTT.

With regard to this clonotype: It may be a read error: a sequence one base away is much more abundant. CDR3: CAISDLNRPYEQCF. In DNA form, the CDR3 reads TGTGCCATCAGTGACTTGAACAGGCCCTACGAGCAGTGCTTC. The chain has TRBV10-3 and TRBJ2-7, with a tentative D call TRBD1 (5 bases). CDR3 length equals 14 residues. CDR1 is ENHRY, CDR2 SYGVKD, per germline.

This clonotype was recorded a few times. The rearrangement joins TRBV13 to TRBJ2-3; 10 bases match TRBD2. The V segment lost 5 bases and the J segment 1 base; nucleotides outside the gene matches: 9. The CDR3 loop spans 17 amino acids. The germline V gene encodes CDR1 PRHDT and CDR2 FYEKMQ (reference sequence). The CDR3 coding sequence is TGTGCCAGCAGCCTCTCGCTAGCGGGGGTGGGCACAGATACGCAGTATTTT. Encoded protein: CASSLSLAGVGTDTQYF.

This clonotype was recorded at least ten times. The chain joins TRBV7-9 to TRBJ2-3; 9 nucleotides agree with TRBD2. V lost 5 bases and J lost 0; bases outside the gene matches: 6. CDR1 and CDR2 (germline): SEHNR, FQNEAQ (reference sequence). This CDR3 spans 16 amino acids. The CDR3 region has the DNA TGTGCCAGCAGCGGTCTAGCGGGGCTTAGCACAGATACGCAGTATTTT. It encodes CASSGLAGLSTDTQYF.

The chain combines TRBV5-1 with TRBJ2-2; 11 nucleotides line up with TRBD1. The V segment lost 7 bases and the J segment 7 bases; nucleotides outside the gene matches: 15. The CDR3 length is 17 residues. The germline V gene encodes CDR1 SGHRS and CDR2 YFSETQ. As DNA, the CDR3 is TGCGCCAGCGGACCCCACCTGGACAGGGGGCTTGACGGGGAGCTGTTTTTT. Translation: CASGPHLDRGLDGELFF.

Only a few counts were recorded for this clonotype. This rearrangement joins TRBV28 to TRBJ1-3; D uncertain. This CDR3 contains 12 residues. Germline loops: CDR1 MDHEN, CDR2 SYDVKM. V was trimmed by 2 bases and J by 4 bases, leaving 3 bases between them. CDR3 protein: CASSLQGNTIYF. The CDR3 DNA is TGTGCCAGCAGTTTACAGGGAAACACCATATATTTT.

The V and J genes are TRBV9 and TRBJ2-3; TRBD1 might be the D (6 bases). This CDR3 is 16 amino acids long. The V end lost 3 bases, the J end lost 6 bases, and 20 bases lay between the germline ends. Germline assignment: CDR1 SGDLS and CDR2 YYNGEE. CDR3 DNA: TGTGCCAGCAGCGGTTGGGGGCCAGTTGGGGAGGATACGCAGTATTTT. Translation: CASSGWGPVGEDTQYF.

The chain employs TRBV10-1 and TRBJ2-7; 11 bases are shared with TRBD2. This CDR3 region has 15 residues. The V and J ends lost 7 bases and 0 bases, in that order; junction bases with no gene match: 5. Germline V CDR1 and CDR2: WNHNN, SYGVQD (reference sequence). The CDR3 nucleotides are TGCGCCAGCACAAATAGCGGGAGGGCCTCCTACGAGCAGTACTTC. This codes for CASTNSGRASYEQYF.

This clonotype was counted many times. This chain uses TRBV6-5 with TRBJ2-7; D is possibly TRBD1 (5 bases). Trimming took 7 bases from V and 3 from J, leaving 13 bases between them. This CDR3 spans 13 amino acids. The V gene's germline CDR1 is MNHEY and CDR2 SVGAGI. This CDR3 reads CASNRLGDYEQYF. CDR3 DNA: TGTGCCAGCAATCGGCTAGGGGACTACGAGCAGTACTTC.

This clonotype was counted at least ten times. The chain links TRBV9 to TRBJ1-3; D not certain. Trimming stripped 0 bases from V and 0 bases from J, with 7 bases between. The CDR3 totals 15 residues. Germline V gene data show CDR1 as SGDLS and CDR2 as YYNGEE. CDR3 nucleotide sequence: TGTGCCAGCAGCGTAGGCGTACTCTCTGGAAACACCATATATTTT. It yields the protein CASSVGVLSGNTIYF. The full variable domain, completed using reference TRBV9 and TRBJ1-3, is DSGVTQTPKHLITATGQRVTLRCSPRSGDLSVYWYQQSLDQGLQFLIQYYNGEERAKGNILERFSAQQFPDLHSELNLSSLELGDSALYFCASSVGVLSGNTIYFGEGSWLTVV.

The rearrangement uses TRBV19 and TRBJ1-5, with D possibly TRBD1 on 5 matching bases. Trimming took 5 bases from V and 0 from J, leaving 11 bases between them. The CDR3 extends over 15 amino acids. Germline CDR1 and CDR2: LNHDA and SQIVND (reference sequence). CDR3 region: CASSPGANSNQPQHF. The CDR3 nucleotides are TGTGCCAGTAGTCCTGGGGCGAATAGCAATCAGCCCCAGCATTTT. Drawing the rest from reference TRBV19 and TRBJ1-5, the complete variable domain is DGGITQSPKYLFRKEGQNVTLSCEQNLNHDAMYWYRQDPGQGLRLIYYSQIVNDFQKGDIAEGYSVSREKKESFPLTVTSAQKNPTAFYLCASSPGANSNQPQHFGDGTRLSIL.